These 22 T cell receptor beta chains share one sample of origin, sequenced in a study of shared clonotypes between healthy human individuals. Method: immunoSEQ multiplex PCR; TCRdb's copy keeps in-frame clones and lacks some. This sample yields 950,000 to 1,300,000 clones, of which under 80% are seen a single time; over 1.3% belongs to the top ten. Sequenced material: memory CD4+ T cells sorted from blood. Subset described: CD45RA-negative fraction. These receptors all come from a young man in good health.

The V call is TRBV6-4, the J call TRBJ1-1, with 9 bases lining up with TRBD1. This CDR3 contains 14 residues. The germline gives CDR1 MRHNA, CDR2 SNTAGT. V shed 11 bases, J shed 5 bases, and the junction held 12 bases outside the gene matches. The CDR3 reads CARRTGAKETEAFF. CDR3 nucleotide sequence: TGTGCCCGAAGGACAGGGGCGAAAGAGACTGAAGCTTTCTTT.

About this clone: The identical CDR3 is also encoded by other nucleotide sequences in the sample. V usage is TRBV5-1 and J usage is TRBJ1-2, with D uncertain. Trimming cost V 0 bases and J 4 bases, with 4 bases left between them. Germline CDR1 is SGHRS and CDR2 is YFSETQ. There are 12 residues in the CDR3. The chain's CDR3 is CASSLGGYGYTF. In DNA, the CDR3 is TGCGCCAGCAGCTTGGGAGGCTATGGCTACACCTTC.

The chain uses TRBV15 and TRBJ1-6, with D perhaps TRBD1 (6 bases). The CDR3 spans 14 residues. V lost 9 bases and J 7 bases, leaving 16 bases between the germline ends. Germline V CDR1 and CDR2: LNHNV, YYDKDF (reference sequence). CDR3 loop: CATRQRGANSPLHF. CDR3 DNA sequence: TGTGCCACGAGGCAAAGGGGGGCGAATTCACCCCTCCACTTT. The full variable domain, its missing parts supplied by reference TRBV15 and TRBJ1-6, is DAMVIQNPRYQVTQFGKPVTLSCSQTLNHNVMYWYQQKSSQAPKLLFHYYDKDFNNEADTPDNFQSRRPNTSFCFLDIRSPGLGDTAMYLCATRQRGANSPLHFGNGTRLTVT.

V is TRBV10-3 and J is TRBJ1-2; tentative D call: TRBD1 (5 bases). This CDR3 contains 14 residues. V lost 9 bases and J 2 bases, leaving 16 bases between the germline ends. Germline V gene sequence: CDR1 ENHRY, CDR2 SYGVKD. CDR3 DNA: TGTGCCATGACGCCGGGACTGACAAACTATGGCTACACCTTC. As protein: CAMTPGLTNYGYTF.

This clone was counted once. The V gene is TRBV5-4, the J gene TRBJ1-1; TRBD1 matches 8 bases. With 4 bases clipped from V and 2 bases from J, the junction kept 7 bases outside the gene matches. From germline, CDR1 is SGHNT and CDR2 YYREEE (reference sequence). The CDR3 runs to 15 residues. The CDR3 here is CASSILTGGNTEAFF. The DNA for the CDR3 is TGTGCCAGCAGCATCCTTACAGGGGGAAACACTGAAGCTTTCTTT.

The chain uses TRBV30 and TRBJ2-1; the D gene is possibly TRBD2 (7 bases). The CDR3 contains 14 residues. Deletions cut 4 bases from V and 7 bases from J, with 17 bases between. Per germline, CDR1 GTSNPN and CDR2 SVGIG (reference sequence). The CDR3 sequence: CAWTLGGAGNEQFF. CDR3 bases: TGTGCCTGGACCTTAGGGGGGGCGGGTAATGAGCAGTTCTTC.

Concerning this clone itself: Within the sample, other DNA sequences also encode this same CDR3. The chain has TRBV28 and TRBJ1-1; D gene unclear. Trimming left V 8 bases short and J 1 base short, with 5 bases between. The CDR3 spans 11 residues. Germline V gene sequence: CDR1 MDHEN, CDR2 SYDVKM. In DNA form, the CDR3 reads TGTGCCAGCCGAGGGAACACTGAAGCTTTCTTT. The encoded protein is CASRGNTEAFF.

V is TRBV19 and J is TRBJ2-1; TRBD1 matches 7 bases. CDR1 is LNHDA, CDR2 SQIVND, per germline (reference sequence). The CDR3 spans 14 residues. Trimming cost V 10 bases and J 0 bases; bases outside gene matches: 6. The CDR3 here is CATGQTPSYNEQFF. The DNA for the CDR3 is TGTGCCACGGGACAGACACCCTCCTACAATGAGCAGTTCTTC. The whole variable domain, remainder taken from reference TRBV19 and TRBJ2-1, is DGGITQSPKYLFRKEGQNVTLSCEQNLNHDAMYWYRQDPGQGLRLIYYSQIVNDFQKGDIAEGYSVSREKKESFPLTVTSAQKNPTAFYLCATGQTPSYNEQFFGPGTRLTVL.

The chain is built from TRBV9 and TRBJ2-2; 13 nucleotides line up with TRBD2. CDR3 length equals 20 residues. Looked up from germline, CDR1 is SGDLS and CDR2 is YYNGEE. With V trimmed by 0 bases and J by 1 base, 9 bases remained unmatched. The CDR3, as DNA: TGTGCCAGCAGCGTAGGTCTATCGGGGACTAGCGGGAAGAACACCGGGGAGCTGTTTTTT. It encodes CASSVGLSGTSGKNTGELFF.

V and J are TRBV7-2 and TRBJ2-7; 13 bases are a match to TRBD2. V was clipped by 1 base and J by 6 bases; unmatched bases: 9. Per germline, CDR1 SGHTA and CDR2 FQGNSA. CDR3 size: 17 residues. The CDR3 sequence is CASSLVGGLAGVSEQYF. DNA for the CDR3: TGTGCCAGCAGCTTAGTAGGAGGACTAGCGGGAGTCTCCGAGCAGTACTTC.

This clone was recorded a few times. V and J are TRBV5-1 and TRBJ1-2; D uncertain. This CDR3 has 14 residues. Trimming shortened V by 0 bases and J by 3 bases, and 9 bases separated the two germline ends. In germline, CDR1 is SGHRS, CDR2 YFSETQ. CDR3 in DNA: TGCGCCAGCAGCTTGGAGTTTCACGACTATGGCTACACCTTC. As protein: CASSLEFHDYGYTF.

This clone was recorded a few times. Other DNA variants within this sample encode the same CDR3. The V call is TRBV2, the J call TRBJ1-1; D is undetermined. The V end lost 5 bases, the J end lost 0 bases, and 7 bases lay between the germline ends. The CDR3 extends over 13 amino acids. Germline CDR1 and CDR2: SNHLY and FYNNEI. The CDR3 here is CASSYGLNTEAFF. DNA of the CDR3: TGTGCCAGCAGTTATGGGTTGAACACTGAAGCTTTCTTT.

The J gene is TRBJ1-1, the V gene TRBV5-1; D remains ambiguous. CDR1 SGHRS and CDR2 YFSETQ come from the germline V gene. The CDR3 loop spans 13 amino acids. The V end was cut by 0 bases, the J end by 4 bases, with 7 bases between. CDR3 DNA: TGCGCCAGCAGCTTGGTAGGGCCCACTGAAGCTTTCTTT. Amino acid sequence: CASSLVGPTEAFF.

This clone was found a few times. The same CDR3 is also encoded by other DNA sequences in this sample. The V and J genes are TRBV6-1 and TRBJ2-7; no reliable D call. The CDR3 is made up of 11 amino acids. Trimming stripped 7 bases from V and 2 bases from J, with 6 bases between. The germline CDR1 and CDR2 sequences are MNHNS and SASEGT. Written as DNA, the CDR3 is TGTGCCAGCACGCTTGCCTACGAGCAGTACTTC. It translates to CASTLAYEQYF.

A word on this clone: This specimen includes other DNA sequences encoding the same CDR3. The CDR3 bases are TGTGCCAGCAACACAGGCAACTATGGCTACACCTTC. This gives the protein CASNTGNYGYTF. This chain joins TRBV28 and TRBJ1-2, with D possibly being TRBD1 (5 bases). V was trimmed by 7 bases and J by 2 bases, leaving 8 bases between them. Germline CDR1 is MDHEN and CDR2 is SYDVKM. The CDR3 contains 12 residues.

The chain recombines TRBV9 with TRBJ1-2; a weak D match, TRBD1 (5 bases). V gave up 0 bases and J gave up 4 bases, with 10 bases separating them. Looked up from germline, CDR1 is SGDLS and CDR2 is YYNGEE. This CDR3 has 14 residues. This chain's CDR3 is CASSVDRFSYGYTF. The CDR3, as DNA: TGTGCCAGCAGCGTAGACAGGTTCTCCTATGGCTACACCTTC.

The V call is TRBV6-5, the J call TRBJ1-3; 7 positions match TRBD1. This CDR3 contains 15 residues. Trimming took 6 bases from V and 4 from J; bases not matched to a gene: 9. Germline V gene sequence: CDR1 MNHEY, CDR2 SVGAGI. DNA of the CDR3: TGTGCCAGCAGCCCCTCCAGGGGGGCCGGAAACACCATATATTTT. It yields the protein CASSPSRGAGNTIYF.

V usage is TRBV27 and J usage is TRBJ2-3; 9 nucleotides line up with TRBD1. The length of the CDR3 is 14 residues. CDR1 MNHEY and CDR2 SMNVEV come from the germline V gene (reference sequence). V dropped 3 bases and J dropped 11; count of bases not matched to a gene: 9. The CDR3 coding sequence is TGTGCCAGCAGTTTCTCCGGACAGGGGCTGGGGCAGTATTTT. Protein product: CASSFSGQGLGQYF.

The V gene is TRBV6-4, the J gene TRBJ1-6; 10 nucleotides line up with TRBD1. This CDR3 is built from 17 residues. V gave up 2 bases and J gave up 10 bases; unmatched junction bases: 11. CDR1 and CDR2 from the germline V gene are MRHNA and SNTAGT. CDR3 amino acids: CASSDPRFGTGVSPLHF. The DNA for the CDR3 is TGTGCCAGCAGTGACCCCCGGTTTGGGACAGGGGTCTCACCCCTCCACTTT.

J is TRBJ1-1 and V is TRBV2; no definite D call. V was trimmed by 3 bases and J by 0 bases, leaving 8 bases between them. Germline V gives CDR1 SNHLY, CDR2 FYNNEI. The CDR3 runs to 14 residues. For the CDR3, the DNA is TGTGCCAGCAGTGAGGTGGGGATGAACACTGAAGCTTTCTTT. This codes for CASSEVGMNTEAFF.

This clone was picked up one time. The chain has TRBV10-3 and TRBJ1-4; D is possibly TRBD1 (6 bases). Germline lookup yields CDR1 ENHRY and CDR2 SYGVKD. The CDR3 consists of 16 residues. V was clipped by 0 bases and J by 4 bases, with 12 bases between them. The CDR3 is CAISESRDNLNEKLFF. The CDR3 DNA follows: TGTGCCATCAGTGAGTCCCGGGACAATCTTAATGAAAAACTGTTTTTT.

V usage is TRBV7-5 and J usage is TRBJ1-5; TRBD1 is taken as the D call from the table, unchecked against the DNA. TRBV7-5 is a recognized pseudogene. The CDR3 runs to 18 residues. This CDR3 reads CARSLAGTGGDSNQPQHF. CDR3 nucleotides: TGTGCCAGAAGCTTAGCTGGGACAGGGGGCGATAGCAATCAGCCCCAGCATTTT.